Below are 16 T cell receptor beta chains sequenced from a single sample in a study of blood T cells in healthy people across ages. Next came a second PCR, run for roughly 6 to 11 cycles, which used a sample-barcoded 5' primer along with a J-beta primer mix. TCRdb reprocessed the 5' RACE reads via MiXCR and lists one record per CDR3 protein. The sample lists roughly 700,000 distinct CDR3 sequences, about a third occurring once. The source material was blood. The origin of the receptors is a woman aged 80 or over in good health.

This clonotype appeared many times. The chain carries TRBV27 and TRBJ2-7; D is possibly TRBD1 or TRBD2 (7 bases each). CDR1 and CDR2 from the germline V gene are MNHEY and SMNVEV (reference sequence). V was trimmed by 0 bases and J by 5 bases, leaving 17 bases between them. The CDR3 has 16 residues. CDR3 nucleotide sequence: TGTGCCAGCAGTTTATCGGGTGGCAGGGGGAGGGACGAGCAGTACTTC. The encoded protein is CASSLSGGRGRDEQYF.

The rearrangement joins TRBV6-1 to TRBJ2-2, with D possibly called TRBD1 or TRBD2 (5 bases each). Looked up from germline, CDR1 is MNHNS and CDR2 is SASEGT. This CDR3 spans 16 amino acids. Trimming stripped 5 bases from V and 0 bases from J, with 13 bases between. The CDR3 loop is CASSPQGPANTGELFF. The CDR3 region has the DNA TGTGCCAGCAGTCCGCAGGGACCCGCGAACACCGGGGAGCTGTTTTTT.

This chain links TRBV20-1 with TRBJ2-1, with TRBD2 identical over 13 bases. Germline V gene sequence: CDR1 DFQATT, CDR2 SNEGSKA (reference sequence). This CDR3 spans 15 amino acids. With 3 bases clipped from V and 7 bases from J, the junction kept 6 bases outside the gene matches. This CDR3 reads CSASRTSGSKNEQFF. The CDR3 DNA sequence: TGCAGTGCTAGTCGGACTAGCGGGAGTAAGAATGAGCAGTTCTTC.

Comment on this clonotype: This could be a read error, since a much larger clone is one nucleotide away. The chain has TRBV29-1 and TRBJ2-5; no definite D call. CDR1 SQVTM and CDR2 ANQGSEA come from the germline V gene. The CDR3 runs 11 residues. DNA for the CDR3: TGCGGCGTTGATAGTGGGAAGACCCAGTACTTC. Translation: CGVDSGKTQYF.

This clonotype was recorded at least ten times. The chain uses TRBV7-8 and TRBJ1-6, with D possibly TRBD1 on 5 matching bases. This CDR3 has 13 residues. Germline assignment: CDR1 SGHVS and CDR2 FQNEAQ. Trimming left V 5 bases short and J 7 bases short, with 9 bases between. This CDR3 reads CASSPGRNSPLHF. The CDR3 bases are TGTGCCAGCAGCCCGGGACGGAATTCACCCCTCCACTTT.

This clonotype was detected ten times or more. V gene TRBV27 combines with J gene TRBJ2-7; D tentatively fits TRBD1 or TRBD2 (5 bases each). This CDR3 is built from 12 residues. CDR1 and CDR2 from the germline V gene are MNHEY and SMNVEV (reference sequence). The V end lost 5 bases, the J end lost 6 bases, and 11 bases lay between the germline ends. The CDR3 DNA reads as TGTGCCAGCAGTCGGGACCCCTCCGAGCAGTACTTC. Translating gives CASSRDPSEQYF.

The chain recombines TRBV20-1 with TRBJ1-2; 7 nucleotides agree with TRBD1. V was clipped by 4 bases and J by 7 bases; unmatched bases: 3. The germline CDR1 and CDR2 sequences are DFQATT and SNEGSKA (reference sequence). This CDR3 has 11 amino acids. CDR3 in amino acids: CSATAGGGYTF. The CDR3 DNA sequence: TGCAGTGCTACCGCAGGGGGTGGCTACACCTTC.

This clonotype was found many times. The rearrangement uses TRBV27 and TRBJ2-7, with TRBD1 matching over 7 bases. The CDR3 has 15 residues. Germline V gene sequence: CDR1 MNHEY, CDR2 SMNVEV (reference sequence). V lost 0 bases and J lost 9; bases outside the gene matches: 11. This chain's CDR3 is CASSLSSGTALGQYF. Here the CDR3 DNA reads TGTGCCAGCAGTTTATCGAGTGGGACAGCCCTCGGGCAGTACTTC.

This clonotype was observed at least ten times. V usage is TRBV5-1 and J usage is TRBJ2-1; a weak D match, TRBD2 (6 bases). This CDR3 region has 15 residues. The V gene's germline CDR1 is SGHRS and CDR2 YFSETQ. V was shortened by 0 bases and J by 7 bases, with 14 bases between the two germline ends. The CDR3 bases are TGCGCCAGCAGCTTGGCCGGGGCGGGGCGAAATGAGCAGTTCTTC. This encodes CASSLAGAGRNEQFF.

The rearrangement joins TRBV11-2 to TRBJ1-2; 7 bases agree with TRBD1. Losses at the gene ends were 6 bases for V and 3 bases for J; bases not matched to a gene: 7. The germline CDR1 and CDR2 sequences are SGHAT and FQNNGV. CDR3 size: 14 residues. The CDR3, as DNA: TGTGCCAGCAGATCGACAGGGCGGGACTATGGCTACACCTTC. This encodes CASRSTGRDYGYTF.

This clonotype was recorded at least ten times. The CDR3 DNA follows: TGTGCCAGCAGCTGGGACAGGAACTATGGCTACACCTTC. It codes for CASSWDRNYGYTF. The chain has TRBV7-2 and TRBJ1-2; 8 bases align to TRBD1. This CDR3 spans 13 amino acids. The V gene end was trimmed by 4 bases and the J gene end by 2 bases; junction bases not matched to a gene: 0. The germline gives CDR1 SGHTA, CDR2 FQGNSA.

This clonotype was recorded a few times. The rearrangement joins TRBV5-4 to TRBJ1-5, with D possibly TRBD1 on 6 matching bases. Germline V gene data show CDR1 as SGHNT and CDR2 as YYREEE (reference sequence). The CDR3 consists of 15 residues. V was trimmed by 3 bases and J by 5 bases, leaving 15 bases between them. The CDR3: CASSSGGGAHQPQHF. The DNA of the CDR3 is TGTGCCAGCAGCTCGGGAGGGGGGGCGCATCAGCCCCAGCATTTT.

Concerning this clonotype: This may come from a read error, since a much larger clone is one base off. This chain connects TRBV20-1 to TRBJ2-7, with D possibly TRBD1 on 6 matching bases. V lost 1 base to trimming and J lost 3 bases, with 16 bases between them. The CDR3 extends over 15 amino acids. The germline gives CDR1 DFQATT, CDR2 SNEGSKA (reference sequence). CDR3 residues: CSARGGRGEGYEQYF. The CDR3 region has the DNA TGCAGTGCTAGAGGCGGCAGGGGAGAGGGCTACGAGCAGTACTTC.

This chain joins TRBV20-1 and TRBJ1-4; D not certain. CDR3 length: 14 residues. Trimming pared 4 bases from V and 2 bases from J, leaving 11 bases between. The germline CDR1 and CDR2 sequences are DFQATT and SNEGSKA (reference sequence). DNA of the CDR3: TGCAGTGCTAAACGACGCGACACTAATGAAAAACTGTTTTTT. This encodes CSAKRRDTNEKLFF.

This clonotype was seen many times. V is TRBV7-9 and J is TRBJ2-1; the match to TRBD2 covers 13 bases. The V segment lost 5 bases and the J segment 8 bases; nucleotides outside the gene matches: 9. The CDR3 is 16 residues long. Germline CDR1 reads SEHNR; CDR2 reads FQNEAQ (reference sequence). The DNA of the CDR3 is TGTGCCAGCAGCGGCCGACTAGCGGGGGGTACGTATGAGCAGTTCTTC. This gives the protein CASSGRLAGGTYEQFF.

This sequence joins TRBV7-2 and TRBJ2-5, with D possibly TRBD1 on 5 matching bases. Trimming stripped 11 bases from V and 9 bases from J, with 19 bases between. Germline CDR1 reads SGHTA; CDR2 reads FQGNSA. This CDR3 has 12 amino acids. The CDR3 coding sequence is TGTGCCGCCCAGGCAGGGCCCCAGGCCCAGTACTTC. Protein product: CAAQAGPQAQYF.